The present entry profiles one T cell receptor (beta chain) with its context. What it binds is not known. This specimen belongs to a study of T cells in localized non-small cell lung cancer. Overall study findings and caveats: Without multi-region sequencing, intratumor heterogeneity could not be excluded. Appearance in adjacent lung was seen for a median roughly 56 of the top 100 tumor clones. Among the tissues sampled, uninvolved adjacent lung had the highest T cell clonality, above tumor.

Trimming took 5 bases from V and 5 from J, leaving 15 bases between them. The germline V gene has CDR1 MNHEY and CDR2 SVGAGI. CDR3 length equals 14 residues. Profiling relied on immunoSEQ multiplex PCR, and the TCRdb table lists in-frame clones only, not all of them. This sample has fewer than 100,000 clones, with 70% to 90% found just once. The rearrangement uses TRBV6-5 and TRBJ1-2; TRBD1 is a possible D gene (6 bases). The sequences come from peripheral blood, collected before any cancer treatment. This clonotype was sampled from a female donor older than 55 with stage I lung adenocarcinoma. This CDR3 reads CASSTRGGLYGYTF. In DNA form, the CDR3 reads TGTGCCAGCAGTACACGAGGGGGGCTTTATGGCTACACCTTC.